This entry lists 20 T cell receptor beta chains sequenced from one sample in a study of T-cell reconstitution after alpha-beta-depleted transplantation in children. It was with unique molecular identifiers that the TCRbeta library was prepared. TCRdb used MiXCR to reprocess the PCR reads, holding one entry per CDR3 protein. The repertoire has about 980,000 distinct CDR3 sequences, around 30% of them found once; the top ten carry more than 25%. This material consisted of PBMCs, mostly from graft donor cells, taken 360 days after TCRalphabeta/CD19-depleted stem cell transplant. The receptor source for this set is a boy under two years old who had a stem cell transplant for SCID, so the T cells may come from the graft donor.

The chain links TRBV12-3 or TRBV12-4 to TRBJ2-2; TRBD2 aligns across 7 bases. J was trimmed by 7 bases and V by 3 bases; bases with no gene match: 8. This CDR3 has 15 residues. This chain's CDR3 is CASSFARGWSGELFF. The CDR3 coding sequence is TGTGCCAGCAGTTTCGCGCGGGGGTGGAGCGGGGAGCTGTTTTTT.

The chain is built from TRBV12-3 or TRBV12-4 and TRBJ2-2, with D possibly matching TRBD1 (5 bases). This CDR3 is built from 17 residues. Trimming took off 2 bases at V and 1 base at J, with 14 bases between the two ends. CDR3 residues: CASSLLGRSGNTGELFF. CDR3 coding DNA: TGTGCCAGCAGTTTATTGGGGCGAAGTGGGAACACCGGGGAGCTGTTTTTT.

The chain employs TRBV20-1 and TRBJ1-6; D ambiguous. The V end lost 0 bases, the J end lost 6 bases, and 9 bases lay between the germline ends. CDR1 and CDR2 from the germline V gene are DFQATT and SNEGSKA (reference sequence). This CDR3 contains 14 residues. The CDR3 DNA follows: TGCAGTGCTAGAGATGAACAGTTTAATTCACCCCTCCACTTT. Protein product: CSARDEQFNSPLHF.

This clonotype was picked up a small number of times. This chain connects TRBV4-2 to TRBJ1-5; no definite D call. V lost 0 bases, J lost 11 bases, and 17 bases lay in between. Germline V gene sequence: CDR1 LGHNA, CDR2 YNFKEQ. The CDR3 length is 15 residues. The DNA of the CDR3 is TGTGCCAGCAGCCAAGAGAGGACCCTAAAGTTAGCCCAGCATTTT. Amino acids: CASSQERTLKLAQHF.

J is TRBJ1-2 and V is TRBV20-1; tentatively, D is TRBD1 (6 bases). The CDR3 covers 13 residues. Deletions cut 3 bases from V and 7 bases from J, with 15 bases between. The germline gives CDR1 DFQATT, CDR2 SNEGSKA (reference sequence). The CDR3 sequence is CSASGQGLVGYTF. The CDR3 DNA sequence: TGCAGTGCTAGTGGGCAGGGGTTGGTTGGCTACACCTTC.

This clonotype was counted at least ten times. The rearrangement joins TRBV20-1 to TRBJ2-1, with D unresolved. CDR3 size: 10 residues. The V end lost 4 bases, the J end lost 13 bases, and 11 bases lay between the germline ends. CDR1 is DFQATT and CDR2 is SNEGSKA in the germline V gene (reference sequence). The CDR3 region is CSAIARKQFF. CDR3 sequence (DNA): TGCAGTGCTATTGCTCGGAAACAGTTCTTC.

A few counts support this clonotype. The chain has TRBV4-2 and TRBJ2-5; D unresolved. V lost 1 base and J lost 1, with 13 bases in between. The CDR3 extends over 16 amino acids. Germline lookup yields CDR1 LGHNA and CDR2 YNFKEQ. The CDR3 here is CASSQGQLAPQETQYF. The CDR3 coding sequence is TGTGCCAGCAGCCAAGGCCAATTAGCCCCCCAAGAGACCCAGTACTTC.

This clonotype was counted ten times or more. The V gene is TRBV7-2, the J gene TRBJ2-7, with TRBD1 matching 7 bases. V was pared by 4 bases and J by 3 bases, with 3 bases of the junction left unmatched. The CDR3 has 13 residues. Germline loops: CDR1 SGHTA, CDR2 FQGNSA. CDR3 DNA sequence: TGTGCCAGCAGCTCGGGACAGTTCTACGAGCAGTACTTC. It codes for CASSSGQFYEQYF.

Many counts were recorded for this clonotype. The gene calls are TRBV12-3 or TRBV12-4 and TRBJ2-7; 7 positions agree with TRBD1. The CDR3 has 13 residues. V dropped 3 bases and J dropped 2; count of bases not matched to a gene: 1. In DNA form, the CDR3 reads TGTGCCAGCAGTTTTGGGACAGCCTACGAGCAGTACTTC. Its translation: CASSFGTAYEQYF.

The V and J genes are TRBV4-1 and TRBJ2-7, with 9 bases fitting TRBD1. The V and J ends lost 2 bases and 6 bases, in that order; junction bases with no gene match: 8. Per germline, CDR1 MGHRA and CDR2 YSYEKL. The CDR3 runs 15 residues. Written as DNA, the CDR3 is TGCGCCAGCAGCCAACGGACAGGGGTAACGGGCGAGCAGTACTTC. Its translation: CASSQRTGVTGEQYF.

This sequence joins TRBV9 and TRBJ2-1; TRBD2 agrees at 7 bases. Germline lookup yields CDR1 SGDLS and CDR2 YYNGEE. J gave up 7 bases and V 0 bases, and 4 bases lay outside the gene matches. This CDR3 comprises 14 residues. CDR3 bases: TGTGCCAGCAGCGTAGGCGGGGGAAGTAATGAGCAGTTCTTC. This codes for CASSVGGGSNEQFF.

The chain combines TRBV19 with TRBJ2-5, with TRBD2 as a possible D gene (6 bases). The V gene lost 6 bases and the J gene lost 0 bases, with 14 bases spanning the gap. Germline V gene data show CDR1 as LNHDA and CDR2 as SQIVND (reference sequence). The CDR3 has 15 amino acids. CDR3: CASRSGTLYQETQYF. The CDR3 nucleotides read TGTGCCAGTAGGTCCGGGACTTTGTACCAAGAGACCCAGTACTTC.

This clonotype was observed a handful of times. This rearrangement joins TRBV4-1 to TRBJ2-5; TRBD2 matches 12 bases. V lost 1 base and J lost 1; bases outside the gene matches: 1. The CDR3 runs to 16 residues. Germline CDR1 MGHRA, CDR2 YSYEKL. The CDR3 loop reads CASSQATSGGQETQYF. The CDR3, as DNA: TGCGCCAGCAGCCAAGCGACTAGCGGGGGCCAAGAGACCCAGTACTTC.

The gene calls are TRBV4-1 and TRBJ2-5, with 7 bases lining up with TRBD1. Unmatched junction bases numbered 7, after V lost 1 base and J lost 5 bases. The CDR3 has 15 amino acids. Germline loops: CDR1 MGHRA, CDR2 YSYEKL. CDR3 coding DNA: TGCGCCAGCAGCCAAGGACAGGGATTGGGGGAGACCCAGTACTTC. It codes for CASSQGQGLGETQYF.

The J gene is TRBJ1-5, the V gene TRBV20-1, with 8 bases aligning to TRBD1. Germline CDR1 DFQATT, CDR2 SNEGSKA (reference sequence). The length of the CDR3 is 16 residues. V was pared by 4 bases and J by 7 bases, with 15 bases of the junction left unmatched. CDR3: CSATPLAGGAEQPQHF. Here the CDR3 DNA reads TGCAGTGCTACCCCCCTGGCAGGGGGCGCGGAGCAGCCCCAGCATTTT.

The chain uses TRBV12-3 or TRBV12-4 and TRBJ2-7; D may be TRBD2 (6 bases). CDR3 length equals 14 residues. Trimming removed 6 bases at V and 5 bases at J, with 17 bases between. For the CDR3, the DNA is TGTGCCAGCAGCCCCCGGGAGAGGTCCGACGAGCAGTACTTC. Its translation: CASSPRERSDEQYF.

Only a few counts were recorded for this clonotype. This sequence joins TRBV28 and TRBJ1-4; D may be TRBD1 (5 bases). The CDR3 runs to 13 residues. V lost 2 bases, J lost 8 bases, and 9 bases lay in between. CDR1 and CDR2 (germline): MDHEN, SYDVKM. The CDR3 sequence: CASSLGGTEKLFF. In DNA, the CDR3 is TGTGCCAGCAGTTTAGGTGGGACGGAAAAACTGTTTTTT.

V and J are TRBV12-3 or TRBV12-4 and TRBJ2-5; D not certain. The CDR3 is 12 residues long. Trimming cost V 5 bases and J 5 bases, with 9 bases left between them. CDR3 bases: TGTGCCAGCAGTATACAAGGCGAGACCCAGTACTTC. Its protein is CASSIQGETQYF.

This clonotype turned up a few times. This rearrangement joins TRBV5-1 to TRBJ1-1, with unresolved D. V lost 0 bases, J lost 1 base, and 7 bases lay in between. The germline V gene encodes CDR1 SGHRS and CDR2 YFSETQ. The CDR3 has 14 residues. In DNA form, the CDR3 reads TGCGCCAGCAGCTTGGAAGGCAGGAACACTGAAGCTTTCTTT. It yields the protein CASSLEGRNTEAFF.

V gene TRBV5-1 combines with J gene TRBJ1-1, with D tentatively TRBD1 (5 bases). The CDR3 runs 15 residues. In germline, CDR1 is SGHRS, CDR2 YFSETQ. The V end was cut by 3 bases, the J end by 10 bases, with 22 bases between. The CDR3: CASSSFTGTARGAFF. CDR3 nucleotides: TGCGCCAGCAGCTCATTCACCGGGACCGCGAGAGGAGCTTTCTTT.